Shown below are 5 T cell receptor beta chains from a single sample sequenced in a study of technical replicates of blood from a few donors. The table came from immunoSEQ multiplex PCR; TCRdb's copy has only in-frame clones and leaves some out. This table has about 12,000 clones, 90% to 95% appearing once. The sample comprised PBMCs. The receptor set was obtained from a human donor in good health.

The chain employs TRBV7-8 and TRBJ2-5; D is perhaps TRBD1 (5 bases). The CDR3 covers 16 residues. V was clipped by 5 bases and J by 4 bases, with 20 bases between them. Germline V CDR1 and CDR2: SGHVS, FQNEAQ. CDR3 bases: TGTGCCAGCAGCAAAAGCAGGGTCGTCTTTAGAGAGACCCAGTACTTC. It encodes CASSKSRVVFRETQYF.

The V call is TRBV28, the J call TRBJ2-6; the D gene is possibly TRBD2 (5 bases). The germline gives CDR1 MDHEN, CDR2 SYDVKM. The CDR3 consists of 16 residues. V was shortened by 3 bases and J by 0 bases, with 9 bases between the two germline ends. In DNA, the CDR3 is TGTGCCAGCAGTTTGGCGGGCGACTCTGGGGCCAACGTCCTGACTTTC. Translated: CASSLAGDSGANVLTF.

The table lists this clone with a count of one. This chain joins TRBV18 and TRBJ1-5, with D tentatively TRBD1 (5 bases). Germline assignment: CDR1 KGHSH and CDR2 LQKENI. The CDR3 contains 15 residues. V was trimmed by 1 base and J by 2 bases, leaving 9 bases between them. This CDR3 reads CASSPQGGGNQPQHF. In DNA, the CDR3 is TGTGCCAGCTCACCACAGGGAGGGGGCAATCAGCCCCAGCATTTT.

This rearrangement joins TRBV5-8 to TRBJ2-5; the D gene is possibly TRBD2 (6 bases). The CDR3 runs to 14 residues. V lost 3 bases and J 2 bases, leaving 11 bases between the germline ends. Germline V gene data show CDR1 as SGHTS and CDR2 as YDEGEE. The CDR3 coding sequence is TGTGCCAGCAGCTCGGGACTCCTGCAAGAGACCCAGTACTTC. Protein product: CASSSGLLQETQYF.

The CDR3 sequence: CAWQLGLTTPISYNEQFF. CDR3 coding DNA: TGTGCCTGGCAATTGGGACTCACGACACCAATTTCCTACAATGAGCAGTTCTTC. The chain joins TRBV30 to TRBJ2-1; tentative D call: TRBD2 (6 bases). The CDR3 consists of 18 residues. The germline V gene has CDR1 GTSNPN and CDR2 SVGIG (reference sequence). V was trimmed by 5 bases and J by 1 base, leaving 24 bases between them.